The rows below give T cell receptor beta chains drawn from one sample of a study of blood T cell repertoires in COVID-19. Repertoires were generated with immunoSEQ multiplex PCR, while TCRdb's copy carries only in-frame clones and drops some. The table has roughly 240,000 clones, about 90% seen once. Sequenced material: PBMCs or T cells enriched from blood (not recorded which). The receptors were sampled from a man aged 50 or older who had been exposed to COVID-19. Each CDR3 is given with its conserved first and last residue. A D gene is named only where the DNA matches it firmly. Expanded clones get a size class; other rows say once, few or many, or leave the size out.

D gene	V gene	clone size	J gene	CDR3 protein	CDR3 DNA
-	TRBV5-1	-	TRBJ2-1	CASSFGERAFYNEQFF	TGCGCCAGCAGCTTTGGAGAGCGGGCCTTCTACAATGAGCAGTTCTTC
TRBD1	TRBV9	-	TRBJ2-7	CASSQGAKSYEQYF	TGTGCCAGCTCCCAGGGGGCCAAGTCCTACGAGCAGTACTTC
TRBD1	TRBV5-1	-	TRBJ1-5	CASSLDRGDQPQHF	TGCGCCAGCAGCTTGGACAGGGGTGATCAGCCCCAGCATTTT
TRBD1	TRBV24-1	-	TRBJ2-7	CATSRQGSSEQYF	TGTGCCACCAGCCGACAGGGGAGTTCCGAGCAGTACTTC
-	TRBV6-4	-	TRBJ1-2	CASRAHGTNGYTF	TGTGCCAGCAGAGCTCACGGGACTAATGGCTACACCTTC
-	TRBV23-1	-	TRBJ1-1	CASSQIPGAQIDQEDTEAFF	TGCGCCAGCAGTCAAATCCCCGGAGCCCAAATTGACCAAGAGGACACTGAAGCTTTCTTT
TRBD1	TRBV10-3	-	TRBJ1-2	CASTGTGKGGYTF	TGTGCCAGCACCGGGACAGGGAAGGGTGGCTACACCTTC
-	TRBV11-3	-	TRBJ1-6	CASSHPVGSYNSPLHF	TGTGCCAGCAGCCACCCAGTGGGCAGCTATAATTCACCCCTCCACTTT
TRBD2	TRBV11-2	-	TRBJ2-7	CASSRTSGGSSSYEQYF	TGTGCCAGCAGCCGGACTAGCGGGGGGTCCTCGTCCTACGAGCAGTACTTC
TRBD1	TRBV10-1	many	TRBJ1-4	CASTEKPGQGATNEKLFF	TGCGCCAGCACTGAAAAGCCGGGACAGGGGGCAACGAATGAAAAACTGTTTTTT
-	TRBV28	few	TRBJ1-2	CASSLRRTDYGYTF	TGTGCCAGCAGCCTACGTAGGACTGACTATGGCTACACCTTC
-	TRBV15	-	TRBJ2-7	CATALGLTGAYEQYF	TGTGCCACTGCTCTCGGTCTTACAGGCGCCTACGAGCAGTACTTC
TRBD1	TRBV28	-	TRBJ1-2	CASSYQGGYYGYTF	TGTGCCAGCAGTTACCAAGGGGGCTACTATGGCTACACCTTC
-	TRBV24-1	-	TRBJ2-2	CATSDLVVNTGELFF	TGTGCCACCAGTGATTTAGTAGTAAACACCGGGGAGCTGTTTTTT
TRBD1	TRBV3-1/TRBV3-2	-	TRBJ2-7	CASSIGQGGYEQYF	TGTGCCAGCAGCATCGGACAGGGTGGCTACGAGCAGTACTTC
-	TRBV18	-	TRBJ1-1	CASSEQGSGLAEAFF	TGTGCCAGCTCAGAACAGGGTAGTGGTCTAGCTGAAGCTTTCTTT
TRBD2	TRBV5-1	-	TRBJ2-1	CASSLVRLAGGRGDNEQFF	TGCGCCAGCAGCTTGGTACGTCTAGCGGGGGGCCGAGGGGACAATGAGCAGTTCTTC
TRBD1	TRBV5-4	-	TRBJ2-5	CASSQDRRETQYF	TGTGCCAGCAGCCAGGACAGGAGGGAGACCCAGTACTTC
-	TRBV5-6	-	TRBJ1-5	CASSSAGEIGNQPQHF	TGTGCCAGCAGCTCGGCCGGGGAGATCGGCAATCAGCCCCAGCATTTT
TRBD2	TRBV5-1	-	TRBJ2-1	CASSLEGLGTGGYNEQFF	TGCGCCAGCAGCTTGGAAGGTCTCGGGACGGGAGGTTACAATGAGCAGTTCTTC
-	TRBV7-3	-	TRBJ1-1	CASSPHRENTEAFF	TGTGCCAGCAGCCCCCACAGGGAGAACACTGAAGCTTTCTTT
TRBD1	TRBV7-8	-	TRBJ1-1	CASSLEGGGTGGDEAFF	TGTGCCAGCAGCTTAGAGGGGGGCGGGACAGGAGGGGATGAAGCTTTCTTT
-	TRBV7-9	-	TRBJ2-7	CASSVAGSYEQYF	TGTGCCAGCAGCGTGGCGGGATCCTACGAGCAGTACTTC
-	TRBV28	-	TRBJ1-2	CASSLGGGGTFFPYGYTF	TGTGCCAGCAGTTTGGGAGGCGGGGGTACTTTCTTTCCCTATGGCTACACCTTC
-	TRBV19	-	TRBJ1-1	CASSISGAGEPPEAFF	TGTGCCAGTAGTATCTCTGGGGCAGGAGAACCCCCTGAAGCTTTCTTT
TRBD2	TRBV19	-	TRBJ2-1	CASSRGGTSGIGNEQFF	TGTGCCAGTAGTAGAGGAGGGACTAGCGGGATTGGGAATGAGCAGTTCTTC
-	TRBV19	-	TRBJ1-1	CASSGQLNTEAFF	TGTGCCAGTAGTGGACAGTTGAACACTGAAGCTTTCTTT
-	TRBV19	-	TRBJ1-6	CASSIERSYNSPLHF	TGTGCCAGTAGTATAGAGCGCTCCTATAATTCACCCCTCCACTTT